Each of the 25 T cell receptor beta chains below was sequenced from the same sample in a study of T cell repertoires in cytomegalovirus infection (dated by TCRdb to the late 2010s). The sequencing machine was an Illumina HiSeq 1500. In TCRdb, the public reads were trimmed at Q25 with fastp and aligned with MiXCR, with productive beta chains retained. Here each entry gathers all rows of one CDR3 protein and keeps the most common genes and DNA. Present in this sample are 90,000 to 120,000 distinct CDR3 sequences, 23% of which were seen just once. Approximately 40% of the sample belongs to the ten largest clones. Source material: CD8+ T cells from PBMCs. These receptors were taken from a human donor in good health (CMV status not recorded). Some clones in this sample may be carry-over from other donors' samples.

This clonotype was picked up many times. The chain couples TRBV28 to TRBJ2-5, with D possibly matching TRBD1 (6 bases). CDR1 is MDHEN and CDR2 is SYDVKM in the germline V gene. The CDR3 loop spans 17 amino acids. Trimming took off 3 bases at V and 4 bases at J, with 21 bases between the two ends. CDR3 nucleotides: TGTGCCAGCAGTTTCGAAGGTCGTTGGGGGACACGAGAGACCCAGTACTTC. It specifies CASSFEGRWGTRETQYF.

Notes on this clonotype: A read error may explain this, as a much larger clone is one base away. The rearrangement uses TRBV12-3 or TRBV12-4 and TRBJ1-5; 9 nucleotides align to TRBD1. The junction had 8 bases not matched to a gene; V was cut back by 4 bases and J by 4 bases. This CDR3 has 16 amino acids. The CDR3 DNA reads as TGTGCCAGCAGTTCCAGGACAGGGGACGTAAATCAGCCCCAGCATTTT. Encoded protein: CASSSRTGDVNQPQHF.

Ten or more counts support this clonotype. V is TRBV12-3 or TRBV12-4 and J is TRBJ1-1; 9 bases are a match to TRBD1. With V trimmed by 5 bases and J by 2 bases, 3 bases remained unmatched. This CDR3 comprises 14 residues. The CDR3 DNA sequence: TGTGCCAGCAGTCCGGGACAGGGAAACACTGAAGCTTTCTTT. Translated: CASSPGQGNTEAFF.

This clonotype was observed many times. This chain links TRBV7-8 with TRBJ2-3; D is perhaps TRBD1 (5 bases). The length of the CDR3 is 14 residues. Germline values: CDR1 SGHVS, CDR2 FQNEAQ. Trimming cost V 7 bases and J 2 bases, with 13 bases left between them. CDR3 nucleotide sequence: TGTGCCAGCAACCGACAGCCTAACACAGATACGCAGTATTTT. Translation gives CASNRQPNTDTQYF.

This rearrangement joins TRBV2 to TRBJ1-1, with no clear D. V lost 10 bases and J 1 base, leaving 13 bases between the germline ends. The CDR3 totals 13 residues. Germline V gene sequence: CDR1 SNHLY, CDR2 FYNNEI. In nucleotides, the CDR3 is TGTGCCAACACGGCCCAGGCGAACACTGAAGCTTTCTTT. Amino acid sequence: CANTAQANTEAFF.

There are a few counts of this clonotype. The V and J genes are TRBV4-3 and TRBJ2-3; D is ambiguous. The germline CDR1 and CDR2 sequences are LGHNA and YSLEER. The CDR3 length is 13 residues. V lost 5 bases and J lost 5, with 11 bases in between. CDR3 DNA sequence: TGCGCCAGCAGCACCCGAGAGTTAGATACGCAGTATTTT. Translating it yields CASSTRELDTQYF.

The table lists this clonotype with many counts. The rearrangement joins TRBV7-6 to TRBJ1-4, with D maybe TRBD1 (5 bases). The CDR3 is 15 amino acids. CDR1 SGHVS and CDR2 FNYEAQ come from the germline V gene. V was shortened by 1 base and J by 7 bases, with 13 bases between the two germline ends. CDR3 DNA sequence: TGTGCCAGCAGCTTAGGAACGGGGCTGAGTGAAAAACTGTTTTTT. Protein: CASSLGTGLSEKLFF.

In this sample, this clonotype turned up many times. The J gene is TRBJ2-7, the V gene TRBV4-2, with D tentatively TRBD1 (5 bases). CDR3 length: 17 amino acids. Trimming took 0 bases from V and 2 from J, leaving 17 bases between them. Looked up from germline, CDR1 is LGHNA and CDR2 is YNFKEQ. CDR3 in amino acids: CASSQDEPGITTYEQYF. Here the CDR3 DNA reads TGTGCCAGCAGCCAAGATGAACCAGGGATTACGACCTACGAGCAGTACTTC.

CDR3 sequence (DNA): TGTGCCAGCAGCACGACAGCCTCTAACTATGGCTACACCTTC. This translates into CASSTTASNYGYTF. The rearrangement uses TRBV7-6 and TRBJ1-2, with D perhaps TRBD1 (5 bases). V was cut by 5 bases and J by 0 bases, with 10 bases left in between. This CDR3 contains 14 residues. The V gene's germline CDR1 is SGHVS and CDR2 FNYEAQ.

This clonotype was counted many times. V is TRBV4-1 and J is TRBJ2-1; 7 bases agree with TRBD1. V shed 0 bases and J 3 bases; nucleotides not matched to a gene: 5. Germline loops: CDR1 MGHRA, CDR2 YSYEKL. The CDR3 is 16 residues long. The CDR3 is CASSQEHRGLYNEQFF. The CDR3 DNA is TGCGCCAGCAGCCAAGAACACAGGGGCCTCTACAATGAGCAGTTCTTC.

V is TRBV20-1 and J is TRBJ2-3; 8 bases are a match to TRBD1. The CDR3 consists of 17 residues. Trimming took 2 bases from V and 3 from J; bases not matched to a gene: 13. Germline loops: CDR1 DFQATT, CDR2 SNEGSKA (reference sequence). The CDR3 sequence is CSARSDRGSVKTDTQYF. The CDR3 DNA is TGCAGTGCTAGATCCGACAGGGGTTCAGTCAAGACAGATACGCAGTATTTT.

This clonotype came up many times. The gene calls are TRBV7-8 and TRBJ2-5, with TRBD1 matching 10 bases. The CDR3 runs 16 residues. The germline V gene encodes CDR1 SGHVS and CDR2 FQNEAQ. After removal of 5 bases from V and 1 base from J, the junction contained 7 bases not matched to a gene. The CDR3 sequence is CASSGDRGRLQETQYF. In DNA form, the CDR3 reads TGTGCCAGCAGCGGTGACAGGGGGCGACTCCAAGAGACCCAGTACTTC.

This clonotype was counted a few times. V gene TRBV9 combines with J gene TRBJ2-7; TRBD2 agrees at 7 bases. V gave up 0 bases and J gave up 5 bases; unmatched junction bases: 8. The CDR3 runs to 15 residues. Germline assignment: CDR1 SGDLS and CDR2 YYNGEE. CDR3: CASSVGGSGFHEQYF. CDR3 nucleotides: TGTGCCAGCAGCGTAGGAGGTAGCGGGTTCCACGAGCAGTACTTC.

This clonotype was found a few times. The V and J genes are TRBV20-1 and TRBJ2-2, with D possibly being TRBD2 (5 bases). This CDR3 region has 13 residues. Germline assignment: CDR1 DFQATT and CDR2 SNEGSKA (reference sequence). The CDR3 DNA sequence: TGCAGCGCGAGACTGAGGGACACCGGGGAGCTGTTTTTT. It translates to CSARLRDTGELFF.

This clonotype was seen a handful of times. The chain uses TRBV19 and TRBJ2-3, with 11 bases matching TRBD1. The length of the CDR3 is 15 residues. From germline, CDR1 is LNHDA and CDR2 SQIVND (reference sequence). J was trimmed by 4 bases and V by 3 bases; bases with no gene match: 3. The CDR3 loop reads CASSMDRGLADTQYF. CDR3 nucleotides: TGTGCCAGTAGTATGGACAGGGGGCTCGCAGATACGCAGTATTTT.

The chain uses TRBV7-2 and TRBJ1-4; 10 bases fit TRBD1. V trimming: 5 bases; J trimming: 5 bases; junction bases outside the gene matches: 8. The CDR3 spans 16 residues. Germline-derived CDR1 and CDR2 are SGHTA and FQGNSA. The chain's CDR3 is CASSEWGGQGNEKLFF. CDR3 nucleotides: TGTGCCAGCAGCGAATGGGGGGGACAGGGGAATGAAAAACTGTTTTTT.

This clonotype was counted at least ten times. The chain links TRBV7-2 to TRBJ1-6, with D unresolved. The V end was cut by 3 bases, the J end by 11 bases, with 8 bases between. This CDR3 is 12 amino acids long. CDR1 and CDR2 from the germline V gene are SGHTA and FQGNSA. The CDR3 region has the DNA TGTGCCAGCAGCTTGGAGGATCCACCCCTCCACTTT. Its protein is CASSLEDPPLHF.

The chain couples TRBV5-1 to TRBJ1-1; D remains unclear. The length of the CDR3 is 15 residues. Looked up from germline, CDR1 is SGHRS and CDR2 is YFSETQ. V was pared by 4 bases and J by 4 bases, with 17 bases between. CDR3 coding DNA: TGCGCCAGCAGCCCCCAAGGGTCCGGTGGCACTGAAGCTTTCTTT. It is translated as CASSPQGSGGTEAFF.

The genes are TRBV7-9 and TRBJ1-2, with 7 bases matching TRBD1. CDR3 length: 15 amino acids. CDR1 SEHNR and CDR2 FQNEAQ come from the germline V gene (reference sequence). Trimming at V came to 0 bases and at J to 2 bases, leaving 3 bases not matched to a gene. DNA of the CDR3: TGTGCCAGCAGCTTAGCCGAGGGGGCCAACTATGGCTACACCTTC. Translating gives CASSLAEGANYGYTF.

CDR3: CASSSQFGEQFF. The CDR3 nucleotides read TGTGCCAGCAGCTCCCAATTTGGTGAGCAGTTCTTC. This chain connects TRBV7-3 to TRBJ2-1; no clear D. Per germline, CDR1 SGHTA and CDR2 FQGTGA. The CDR3 spans 12 residues. Trimming left V 4 bases short and J 9 bases short, with 10 bases between.

The V call is TRBV29-1, the J call TRBJ2-3; D remains unclear. CDR1 is SQVTM, CDR2 ANQGSEA, per germline. The CDR3 sequence is 15 residues long. The V and J ends lost 0 bases and 1 base respectively, with 11 bases between them. The CDR3 DNA reads as TGCAGCGTTGAAGATCGGGCGAGCCGCACAGATACGCAGTATTTT. Translating it yields CSVEDRASRTDTQYF.

This clonotype was seen a few times. The V call is TRBV28, the J call TRBJ2-7; D remains unclear. The germline CDR1 and CDR2 sequences are MDHEN and SYDVKM. Trimming cost V 10 bases and J 4 bases, with 14 bases left between them. CDR3 length: 12 amino acids. Written as DNA, the CDR3 is TGTGCCACCCGAATCGAACCTTACGAGCAGTACTTC. This codes for CATRIEPYEQYF. Variable domain in full (rest from reference TRBV28 and TRBJ2-7): DVKVTQSSRYLVKRTGEKVFLECVQDMDHENMFWYRQDPGLGLRLIYFSYDVKMKEKGDIPEGYSVSREKKERFSLILESASTNQTSMYLCATRIEPYEQYFGPGTRLTVT.

The rearrangement uses TRBV30 and TRBJ1-4; no definite D call. Germline-derived CDR1 and CDR2 are GTSNPN and SVGIG (reference sequence). This CDR3 contains 16 residues. V dropped 4 bases and J dropped 0 bases, with 15 bases sitting between them. In DNA form, the CDR3 reads TGTGCCTGGATTGGAGGAGAGCCTTCAACTAATGAAAAACTGTTTTTT. Protein sequence: CAWIGGEPSTNEKLFF.

This clonotype occurred a few times. This chain connects TRBV7-2 to TRBJ2-5; possible D gene TRBD2, 5 bases. Germline V gene data show CDR1 as SGHTA and CDR2 as FQGNSA. With 4 bases removed from V and 2 bases from J, the gap between germline ends came to 11 bases. This CDR3 is built from 14 residues. The CDR3 region is CASSSPSGQETQYF. The DNA for the CDR3 is TGTGCCAGCAGCTCCCCCAGCGGACAAGAGACCCAGTACTTC.

The chain links TRBV4-3 to TRBJ2-7, with 10 bases that match TRBD2. Germline V CDR1 and CDR2: LGHNA, YSLEER. The CDR3 is 16 residues long. The ends lost 0 bases at V and 2 bases at J; junction bases unmatched: 4. CDR3 DNA: TGCGCCAGCAGCCAAGATCCCGGGACTAGCGCCTACGAGCAGTACTTC. It translates to CASSQDPGTSAYEQYF.